This T cell receptor (beta chain) was obtained from a study of neurological immune-mediated disorders. The CDR3 totals 13 residues. V was pared by 3 bases and J by 0 bases, with 6 bases between. Germline CDR1 is SGHRS and CDR2 is YFSETQ. This clonotype occurred many times. 5'RACE generated cDNA with 10-nucleotide random UMIs. MiXCR, applied by TCRdb to the 5' RACE reads, yields one record per CDR3 protein. The sample lists about 66,000 distinct CDR3 sequences, around 5% occurring once. This rearrangement joins TRBV5-1 to TRBJ1-1; D is unclear. The sequencing input was PBMCs. The sequence came from a woman aged 25 to 39 with multiple sclerosis. CDR3 in DNA: TGCGCCAGCAGCTCCACCTTGAACACTGAAGCTTTCTTT. This gives the protein CASSSTLNTEAFF.